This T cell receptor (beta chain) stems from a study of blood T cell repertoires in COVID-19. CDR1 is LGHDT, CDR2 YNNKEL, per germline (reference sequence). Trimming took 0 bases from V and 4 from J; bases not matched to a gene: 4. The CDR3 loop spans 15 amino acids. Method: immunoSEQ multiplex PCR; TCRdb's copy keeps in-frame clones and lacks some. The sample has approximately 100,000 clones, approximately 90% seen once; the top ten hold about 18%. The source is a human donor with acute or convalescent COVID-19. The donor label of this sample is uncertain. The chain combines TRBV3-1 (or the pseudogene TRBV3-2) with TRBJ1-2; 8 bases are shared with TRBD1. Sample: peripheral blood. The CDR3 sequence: CASSQDSGGGYGYTF. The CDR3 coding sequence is TGTGCCAGCAGCCAAGATTCAGGGGGCGGCTATGGCTACACCTTC.